The 17 T cell receptor beta chains below all came from one sample that was sequenced in a study of CD8 T cells in Susac syndrome (dated by TCRdb to the late 2010s). The library was generated by the immunoSEQ multiplex PCR assay. RNA was extracted with the RNeasy kit and about 0.5 to 1 ug was reverse transcribed using random hexamers. TCRdb applied fastp at Q25 and MiXCR to the public reads, then kept only in-frame beta chains. Each CDR3 protein appears once, grouped with its most common genes and DNA. Here the sample has 180,000 or so distinct CDR3 sequences; around 96% occur a single time. The ten largest clones take up 0.093% of the sample. Input material: CD4+ T cells from PBMCs. The origin of the receptors is a human donor with multiple sclerosis.

The chain links TRBV23-1 to TRBJ1-5; D unresolved. TRBV23-1 is an ORF, with its function uncertain. This CDR3 contains 15 residues. Trimming cost V 0 bases and J 0 bases, with 6 bases left between them. In nucleotides, the CDR3 is TGCGCCAGCAGTCAATCGAGAGATAGCAATCAGCCCCAGCATTTT. This gives the protein CASSQSRDSNQPQHF.

The chain is built from TRBV3-1 and TRBJ1-2; D might be TRBD1 (5 bases). There are 12 residues in the CDR3. Germline assignment: CDR1 LGHDT and CDR2 YNNKEL (reference sequence). Trimming left V 3 bases short and J 8 bases short, with 10 bases between. The chain's CDR3 is CASSQGPGGYTF. The CDR3 DNA follows: TGTGCCAGCAGCCAGGGACCTGGAGGCTACACCTTC.

The rearrangement joins TRBV28 to TRBJ2-1, with TRBD2 identical over 8 bases. Losses at the gene ends were 3 bases for V and 5 bases for J; bases not matched to a gene: 6. The CDR3 extends over 15 amino acids. Germline CDR1 and CDR2: MDHEN and SYDVKM. The CDR3 DNA sequence: TGTGCCAGCAGTTTTCGGGGGGGGTTCCACAATGAGCAGTTCTTC. Residues: CASSFRGGFHNEQFF.

This clonotype appeared once. The chain links TRBV5-1 to TRBJ1-4; 7 positions agree with TRBD1. The CDR3 runs to 14 residues. Trimming took 4 bases from V and 7 from J; bases not matched to a gene: 7. Per the germline V gene, CDR1 is SGHRS and CDR2 is YFSETQ. CDR3 amino acids: CASSIQGTGEKLFF. The CDR3, as DNA: TGCGCCAGCAGCATACAGGGGACGGGTGAAAAACTGTTTTTT.

The chain joins TRBV5-1 to TRBJ2-5; no clear D. There are 15 residues in the CDR3. The V gene's germline CDR1 is SGHRS and CDR2 YFSETQ. V lost 0 bases and J 5 bases, leaving 14 bases between the germline ends. The CDR3 protein is CASSLGGLVGETQYF. CDR3 coding DNA: TGCGCCAGCAGCTTGGGAGGCCTAGTCGGGGAGACCCAGTACTTC.

The chain couples TRBV19 to TRBJ1-2; the match to TRBD1 covers 8 bases. The germline CDR1 and CDR2 sequences are LNHDA and SQIVND (reference sequence). The CDR3 covers 14 residues. Trimming removed 8 bases from V and 8 bases from J; junction bases left unmatched: 13. The CDR3 protein is CASGDRQGAYGYTF. For the CDR3, the DNA is TGTGCCAGTGGGGACAGGCAGGGAGCTTACGGCTACACCTTC.

The J gene is TRBJ2-2, the V gene TRBV19, with a possible D match to TRBD1 (5 bases). Trimming shortened V by 5 bases and J by 5 bases, and 15 bases separated the two germline ends. Germline V gene data show CDR1 as LNHDA and CDR2 as SQIVND (reference sequence). CDR3 size: 15 residues. CDR3 bases: TGTGCCAGTAGTGTACAGGCGATTGGGACCGGGGAGCTGTTTTTT. This encodes CASSVQAIGTGELFF. Full variable domain (rest looked up from reference TRBV19 and TRBJ2-2): DGGITQSPKYLFRKEGQNVTLSCEQNLNHDAMYWYRQDPGQGLRLIYYSQIVNDFQKGDIAEGYSVSREKKESFPLTVTSAQKNPTAFYLCASSVQAIGTGELFFGEGSRLTVL.

This sequence joins TRBV27 and TRBJ1-1, with D maybe TRBD1 (5 bases). The CDR3 totals 15 residues. Germline-derived CDR1 and CDR2 are MNHEY and SMNVEV (reference sequence). V lost 0 bases to trimming and J lost 0 bases, with 8 bases between them. CDR3 sequence reads: CASSLSRGLNTEAFF. CDR3 DNA sequence: TGTGCCAGCAGTTTATCGCGGGGCTTGAACACTGAAGCTTTCTTT.

This clonotype appeared a single time. The rearrangement uses TRBV20-1 and TRBJ1-1; TRBD1 aligns across 12 bases. The germline gives CDR1 DFQATT, CDR2 SNEGSKA (reference sequence). The J segment lost 11 bases and the V segment lost 0 bases, leaving 7 bases of the junction unmatched. This CDR3 has 14 residues. The CDR3, as DNA: TGCAGTGCTAGAGATCCCGGGACAGGGGGCCTCGCTTTCTTT. Translation gives CSARDPGTGGLAFF.

V usage is TRBV20-1 and J usage is TRBJ1-6; D is uncertain. Germline-derived CDR1 and CDR2 are DFQATT and SNEGSKA (reference sequence). The CDR3 spans 14 residues. Between the trimmed V and J ends, which lost 6 bases and 0 bases, there was a span of 9 bases. The CDR3 DNA reads as TGCAGTGCCTCTCTCCGCTCCTATAATTCACCCCTCCACTTT. It yields the protein CSASLRSYNSPLHF.

The genes are TRBV4-1 and TRBJ2-3; D not resolved. This CDR3 is 13 amino acids long. In germline, CDR1 is MGHRA, CDR2 YSYEKL. The V end lost 0 bases, the J end lost 9 bases, and 10 bases lay between the germline ends. This CDR3 reads CASSQDRVGTQYF. The CDR3 DNA sequence: TGCGCCAGCAGCCAAGATAGGGTGGGGACGCAGTATTTT.

V is TRBV5-1 and J is TRBJ2-6; D unresolved. This CDR3 region has 17 residues. The V end was cut by 0 bases, the J end by 0 bases, with 10 bases between. From germline, CDR1 is SGHRS and CDR2 YFSETQ. CDR3 in DNA: TGCGCCAGCAGCTTGGATGTCATTGGCTCTGGGGCCAACGTCCTGACTTTC. It specifies CASSLDVIGSGANVLTF.

CDR3 region: CASSQDKEPNQPQHF. The CDR3 bases are TGTGCCAGCAGCCAAGATAAGGAGCCCAATCAGCCCCAGCATTTT. The chain recombines TRBV3-1 with TRBJ1-5, with D uncertain. The CDR3 has 15 amino acids. Looked up from germline, CDR1 is LGHDT and CDR2 is YNNKEL (reference sequence). Deletions cut 0 bases from V and 3 bases from J, with 9 bases between.

In nucleotides, the CDR3 is TGTGCCAGTAAACCCGGGACAGGGGAAGGTGAGCAGTTCTTC. It is translated as CASKPGTGEGEQFF. The rearrangement links TRBV19 to TRBJ2-1, with 10 bases aligning to TRBD1. The V gene end was trimmed by 7 bases and the J gene end by 9 bases; junction bases not matched to a gene: 9. Germline-derived CDR1 and CDR2 are LNHDA and SQIVND (reference sequence). The CDR3 is 14 residues long.

The chain links TRBV14 to TRBJ1-4; D not certain. The V end was cut by 4 bases, the J end by 8 bases, with 8 bases between. Germline-derived CDR1 and CDR2 are SGHDN and FVKESK. The CDR3 runs to 12 residues. The CDR3 bases are TGTGCCAGCAGCCGCTCGGGGGAAAAACTGTTTTTT. This translates into CASSRSGEKLFF.

This chain connects TRBV12-3 or TRBV12-4 to TRBJ1-5, with 7 bases aligning to TRBD1. The CDR3 extends over 14 amino acids. After removal of 5 bases from V and 9 bases from J, the junction contained 10 bases not matched to a gene. CDR3 nucleotides: TGTGCCAGCAGTCCAAAATCCAGGGGGGCGCCCCAGCATTTT. Residues: CASSPKSRGAPQHF.

J is TRBJ1-5 and V is TRBV29-1; 7 bases fit TRBD1. Trimming at V came to 7 bases and at J to 3 bases, leaving 6 bases not matched to a gene. There are 13 residues in the CDR3. The germline gives CDR1 SQVTM, CDR2 ANQGSEA. CDR3 in DNA: TGCAGCGCCAGACAGGGAGACAATCAGCCCCAGCATTTT. Translating gives CSARQGDNQPQHF. The complete variable domain, with remaining parts taken from reference TRBV29-1 and TRBJ1-5, reads SAVISQKPSRDICQRGTSLTIQCQVDSQVTMMFWYRQQPGQSLTLIATANQGSEATYESGFVIDKFPISRPNLTFSTLTVSNMSPEDSSIYLCSARQGDNQPQHFGDGTRLSIL.